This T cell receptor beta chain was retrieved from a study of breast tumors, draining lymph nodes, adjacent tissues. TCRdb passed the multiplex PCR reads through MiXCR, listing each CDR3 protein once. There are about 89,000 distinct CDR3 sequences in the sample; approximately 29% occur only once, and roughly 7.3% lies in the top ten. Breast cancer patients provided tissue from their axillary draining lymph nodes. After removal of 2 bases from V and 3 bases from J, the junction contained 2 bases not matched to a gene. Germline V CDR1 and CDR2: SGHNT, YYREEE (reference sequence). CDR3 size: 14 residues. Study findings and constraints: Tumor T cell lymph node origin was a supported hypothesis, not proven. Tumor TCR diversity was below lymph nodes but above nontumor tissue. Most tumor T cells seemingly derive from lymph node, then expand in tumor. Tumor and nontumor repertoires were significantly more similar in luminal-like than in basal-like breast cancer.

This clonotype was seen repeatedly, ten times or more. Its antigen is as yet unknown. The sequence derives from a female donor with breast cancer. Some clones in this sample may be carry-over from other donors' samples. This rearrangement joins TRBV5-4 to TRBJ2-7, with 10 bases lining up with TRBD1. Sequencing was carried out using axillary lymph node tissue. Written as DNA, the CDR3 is TGTGCCAGCAGCTTCGGGGACAGGGGCTACGAGCAGTACTTC. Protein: CASSFGDRGYEQYF.